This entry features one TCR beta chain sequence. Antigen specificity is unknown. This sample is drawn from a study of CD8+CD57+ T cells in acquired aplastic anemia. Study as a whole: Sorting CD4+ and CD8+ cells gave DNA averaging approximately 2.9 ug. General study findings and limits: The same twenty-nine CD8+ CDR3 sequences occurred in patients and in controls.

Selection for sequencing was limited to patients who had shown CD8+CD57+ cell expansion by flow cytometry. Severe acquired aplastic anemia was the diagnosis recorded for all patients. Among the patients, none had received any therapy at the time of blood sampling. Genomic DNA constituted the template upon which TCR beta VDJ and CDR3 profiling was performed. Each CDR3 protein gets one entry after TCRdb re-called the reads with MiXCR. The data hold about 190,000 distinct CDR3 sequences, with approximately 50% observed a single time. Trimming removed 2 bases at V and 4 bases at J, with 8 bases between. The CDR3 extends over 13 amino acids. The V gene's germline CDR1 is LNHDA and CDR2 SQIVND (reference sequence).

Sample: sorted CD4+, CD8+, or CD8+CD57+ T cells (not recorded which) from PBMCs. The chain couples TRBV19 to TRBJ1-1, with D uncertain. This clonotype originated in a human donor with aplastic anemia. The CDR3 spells CASSIPSSTEAFF. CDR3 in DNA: TGTGCCAGTAGTATACCCAGCAGCACTGAAGCTTTCTTT.